These 19 T cell receptor beta chains originate from one sample sequenced in a study of cytomegalovirus exposure and HLA in healthy donors. The PCR contained 60 Vbeta and 13 Jbeta primers. Sequencing was performed with immunoSEQ multiplex PCR; in TCRdb, only in-frame clones are kept and a portion is missing. The repertoire holds tens of thousands of clones, with 64% as singletons. The source material was PBMCs. The receptor source for this set is a human donor in good health.

The J gene is TRBJ2-1, the V gene TRBV9; TRBD1 matches at 11 bases. The CDR3 loop spans 17 amino acids. V lost 1 base, J lost 8 bases, and 11 bases stayed unmatched. Germline V CDR1 and CDR2: SGDLS, YYNGEE. In nucleotides, the CDR3 is TGTGCCAGCAGCGTAAGAGTCCGGGGACAGGGGGGGGATGAGCAGTTCTTC. Translation gives CASSVRVRGQGGDEQFF.

J is TRBJ1-4 and V is TRBV5-6; D might be TRBD1 (6 bases). V gave up 4 bases and J gave up 6 bases, with 13 bases separating them. Germline lookup yields CDR1 SGHDT and CDR2 YYEEEE. This CDR3 region has 14 residues. CDR3 DNA: TGTGCCAGCAGCCTGACTCCAGGGGATGAAAAACTGTTTTTT. It specifies CASSLTPGDEKLFF.

V gene TRBV2 combines with J gene TRBJ1-4; 11 bases line up with TRBD1. The V gene end was trimmed by 3 bases and the J gene end by 8 bases; junction bases not matched to a gene: 5. The germline gives CDR1 SNHLY, CDR2 FYNNEI. This CDR3 has 15 residues. This CDR3 reads CASSDSGQGGEKLFF. As DNA, the CDR3 is TGTGCCAGCAGTGACTCGGGACAGGGGGGCGAAAAACTGTTTTTT.

This clone was picked up a small number of times. The chain is built from TRBV5-5 and TRBJ2-5, with 9 bases fitting TRBD2. The germline V gene has CDR1 SGHKS and CDR2 YYEKEE (reference sequence). J gave up 5 bases and V 0 bases, and 14 bases lay outside the gene matches. There are 18 residues in the CDR3. Here the CDR3 reads CASSLGVVAGGRFETQYF. The DNA of the CDR3 is TGTGCCAGCAGCTTGGGGGTGGTGGCGGGGGGGAGGTTTGAGACCCAGTACTTC.

CDR3: CASSTPGWPYEQYF. The CDR3 DNA sequence: TGTGCCAGCAGCACCCCAGGGTGGCCCTACGAGCAGTACTTC. V is TRBV25-1 and J is TRBJ2-7, with TRBD1 as a possible D gene (5 bases). Germline V gives CDR1 MGHDK, CDR2 SYGVNS. The V gene lost 6 bases and the J gene lost 2 bases, with 14 bases spanning the gap. This CDR3 has 14 amino acids.

This clone came up a few times. The rearrangement joins TRBV7-2 to TRBJ1-1; D remains unclear. Germline V gives CDR1 SGHTA, CDR2 FQGNSA. CDR3 size: 13 residues. The V end was cut by 1 base, the J end by 5 bases, with 8 bases between. CDR3 protein: CASSLERWTEAFF. The DNA for the CDR3 is TGTGCCAGCAGCTTAGAGAGGTGGACTGAAGCTTTCTTT.

The chain carries TRBV10-3 and TRBJ2-7, with D maybe TRBD2 (6 bases). V shed 7 bases and J shed 2 bases, with 18 bases lying between them. CDR1 and CDR2 from the germline V gene are ENHRY and SYGVKD. The CDR3 loop spans 15 amino acids. CDR3 residues: CAITPARGKAYEQYF. Written as DNA, the CDR3 is TGTGCCATCACTCCTGCGCGGGGAAAGGCCTACGAGCAGTACTTC.

This chain joins TRBV4-2 and TRBJ2-2, with 7 bases identical to TRBD1. Trimming cost V 4 bases and J 0 bases; bases outside gene matches: 2. The germline V gene encodes CDR1 LGHNA and CDR2 YNFKEQ. The CDR3 is 15 amino acids. CDR3 coding DNA: TGTGCCAGCAGCCTCGGGACAGCGAACACCGGGGAGCTGTTTTTT. Residues: CASSLGTANTGELFF.

This chain joins TRBV2 and TRBJ2-5; TRBD2 matches at 7 bases. Germline CDR1 and CDR2: SNHLY and FYNNEI. The CDR3 covers 14 residues. Trimming removed 1 base from V and 4 bases from J; junction bases left unmatched: 3. CDR3 protein: CASSEGSGTETQYF. In DNA, the CDR3 is TGTGCCAGCAGTGAAGGGAGCGGGACAGAGACCCAGTACTTC. The whole variable domain, filled in from reference TRBV2 and TRBJ2-5, reads EPEVTQTPSHQVTQMGQEVILRCVPISNHLYFYWYRQILGQKVEFLVSFYNNEISEKSEIFDDQFSVERPDGSNFTLKIRSTKLEDSAMYFCASSEGSGTETQYFGPGTRLLVL.

This clone was recorded a few times. This chain connects TRBV30 to TRBJ2-3; 8 nucleotides align to TRBD2. Germline V gene lookup returns CDR1 GTSNPN and CDR2 SVGIG (reference sequence). The CDR3 covers 14 residues. J lost 5 bases, V lost 0 bases, and 4 bases had no gene match. The CDR3 reads CAWSVAGAGDTQYF. The DNA for the CDR3 is TGTGCCTGGAGTGTAGCGGGGGCGGGAGATACGCAGTATTTT.

The gene calls are TRBV30 and TRBJ1-1, with D possibly being TRBD1 (5 bases). The CDR3 is 15 amino acids. The ends were cut back, 0 bases at V and 2 bases at J, with 13 bases in the middle. The V gene's germline CDR1 is GTSNPN and CDR2 SVGIG (reference sequence). The CDR3 DNA follows: TGTGCCTGGAGTGTTTCGGCGACAGTAAACACTGAAGCTTTCTTT. The encoded protein is CAWSVSATVNTEAFF.

J is TRBJ1-5 and V is TRBV5-1, with D uncertain. The CDR3 extends over 14 amino acids. The V gene lost 0 bases and the J gene lost 4 bases, with 8 bases spanning the gap. The germline V gene has CDR1 SGHRS and CDR2 YFSETQ. CDR3 nucleotide sequence: TGCGCCAGCAGCTTGGGATACGAGAATCAGCCCCAGCATTTT. Protein sequence: CASSLGYENQPQHF.

V usage is TRBV14 and J usage is TRBJ1-1, with 8 bases lining up with TRBD1. CDR1 and CDR2 (germline): SGHDN, FVKESK. After removal of 1 base from V and 4 bases from J, the junction contained 2 bases not matched to a gene. The CDR3 is made up of 14 amino acids. CDR3 nucleotide sequence: TGTGCCAGCAGCCAAGTTACAGGGGGCACTGAAGCTTTCTTT. This encodes CASSQVTGGTEAFF.

This chain links TRBV2 with TRBJ2-1; TRBD2 agrees at 13 bases. This CDR3 has 15 residues. J lost 10 bases, V lost 5 bases, and 8 bases had no gene match. From germline, CDR1 is SNHLY and CDR2 FYNNEI. CDR3 sequence: CASSPTSGGVQEQFF. As DNA, the CDR3 is TGTGCCAGCAGTCCCACTAGCGGGGGGGTACAGGAGCAGTTCTTC. Complete variable domain (other parts from reference TRBV2 and TRBJ2-1): EPEVTQTPSHQVTQMGQEVILRCVPISNHLYFYWYRQILGQKVEFLVSFYNNEISEKSEIFDDQFSVERPDGSNFTLKIRSTKLEDSAMYFCASSPTSGGVQEQFFGPGTRLTVL.

The V call is TRBV5-1, the J call TRBJ1-1; D not resolved. The CDR3 is 14 residues long. With 1 base removed from V and 1 base from J, the gap between germline ends came to 8 bases. Germline V gives CDR1 SGHRS, CDR2 YFSETQ. CDR3: CASSLKAGNTEAFF. The CDR3 DNA reads TGCGCCAGCAGCTTGAAAGCGGGGAACACTGAAGCTTTCTTT.

In this sample, this clone turned up a few times. The gene calls are TRBV5-1 and TRBJ2-3; 8 nucleotides line up with TRBD2. This CDR3 region has 14 residues. Trimming at V came to 5 bases and at J to 1 base, leaving 3 bases not matched to a gene. The V gene's germline CDR1 is SGHRS and CDR2 YFSETQ. CDR3 amino acids: CASSAAGGTDTQYF. For the CDR3, the DNA is TGCGCCAGCAGTGCAGCGGGGGGCACAGATACGCAGTATTTT.

J is TRBJ2-5 and V is TRBV29-1; D unclear. Germline CDR1 reads SQVTM; CDR2 reads ANQGSEA. The ends were cut back, 3 bases at V and 4 bases at J, with 12 bases in the middle. The CDR3 has 13 amino acids. In nucleotides, the CDR3 is TGCAGCGTTGATTTCGCTAGGCGAGAGACCCAGTACTTC. Translation: CSVDFARRETQYF.

This clone was picked up one time. The chain combines TRBV20-1 with TRBJ2-3; D is perhaps TRBD2 (6 bases). With 8 bases removed from V and 3 bases from J, the gap between germline ends came to 9 bases. CDR3 length: 11 amino acids. Looked up from germline, CDR1 is DFQATT and CDR2 is SNEGSKA (reference sequence). In DNA, the CDR3 is TGCAGTCCCCTAGCGACAGATACGCAGTATTTT. This sequence encodes CSPLATDTQYF.

The genes are TRBV27 and TRBJ2-7, with a weak D call TRBD1 (6 bases). Per germline, CDR1 MNHEY and CDR2 SMNVEV (reference sequence). V was pared by 2 bases and J by 6 bases, with 14 bases between. The CDR3 length is 14 residues. CDR3 in amino acids: CASSLVGGRFEQYF. The CDR3 DNA follows: TGTGCCAGCAGTTTAGTAGGGGGTCGATTCGAGCAGTACTTC.